The T cell receptor beta chain described here comes from a study of CD8+ T cells in alopecia areata. As regards this clone: Its target is unknown.

Study outcomes and limitations: Mice showed TCR sharing more clearly than patients did, possibly owing to HLA.

Indicated treatment: oral pan-JAK inhibitor, 5-10 mg twice daily. Sequencing used cDNA as its template, made by extracting RNA and reverse transcribing it. Produced via immunoSEQ multiplex PCR; TCRdb's table is partial and in-frame only. The sample has under 350,000 clones, 58% seen once. The sequence derives from a human donor with alopecia areata. The sequencing here drew on CD4+ T cells sorted from blood, taken at week 24, from a patient treated with tofacitinib.

CDR3 amino acids: CASSLQGETQYF. Here the CDR3 DNA reads TGTGCCAGCAGCTTACAGGGAGAGACCCAGTACTTC. The chain combines TRBV7-9 with TRBJ2-5; maybe TRBD1 (5 bases). The CDR3 is 12 residues long. V was trimmed by 2 bases and J by 4 bases, leaving 5 bases between them. Per germline, CDR1 SEHNR and CDR2 FQNEAQ (reference sequence).